Following are 24 T cell receptor beta chains from one sample sequenced in a study of blood T cells in healthy people across ages. A J-beta primer mix and a sample-barcoded 5' primer were used in a second PCR of about 6 to 12 cycles. TCRdb itself ran the 5' RACE reads through MiXCR, one entry per CDR3 protein. The table shows fewer than 2 million distinct CDR3 sequences, with about 39% occurring only once. Sequencing used blood. The source of these receptors is a human donor in good health.

This rearrangement joins TRBV5-6 to TRBJ2-5; D is possibly TRBD2 (6 bases). Trimming removed 3 bases from V and 1 base from J, with 13 bases in between. CDR1 SGHDT and CDR2 YYEEEE come from the germline V gene. The CDR3 has 15 residues. The CDR3 loop reads CASSYRRRGQETQYF. The CDR3 nucleotides read TGTGCCAGCAGCTACCGGCGGAGGGGCCAAGAGACCCAGTACTTC.

The V and J genes are TRBV7-2 and TRBJ2-7; 13 nucleotides align to TRBD2. The J call may be mistaken, given a closer DNA end match to TRBJ2-4. Looked up from germline, CDR1 is SGHTA and CDR2 is FQGNSA. This CDR3 comprises 17 residues. The CDR3 nucleotides read TGTGCCAGCAGCTTAGCATCGACTAGCGGGGGGAAAAACATTCAGTACTTC. This codes for CASSLASTSGGKNIQYF.

V is TRBV9 and J is TRBJ2-5; D unclear. Trimming removed 0 bases from V and 5 bases from J, with 14 bases in between. The CDR3 length is 15 residues. Per germline, CDR1 SGDLS and CDR2 YYNGEE. The CDR3 loop is CASSVGSTRQETQYF. In DNA form, the CDR3 reads TGTGCCAGCAGCGTAGGTTCAACAAGGCAGGAGACCCAGTACTTC.

The chain links TRBV7-2 to TRBJ2-4; D gene ambiguous. Germline values: CDR1 SGHTA, CDR2 FQGNSA. Trimming left V 5 bases short and J 13 bases short, with 27 bases between. CDR3 length equals 16 residues. CDR3 nucleotides: TGTGCCAGCAGCCCTCTAATGGGCACCTTCACAGATGGGCAGTACTTC. Protein product: CASSPLMGTFTDGQYF.

J is TRBJ2-1 and V is TRBV11-2; D possibly matches TRBD1 or TRBD2 (8 bases each). Between the trimmed V and J ends, which lost 1 base and 8 bases, there was a span of 15 bases. CDR1 is SGHAT, CDR2 FQNNGV, per germline. The CDR3 spans 15 residues. The CDR3 nucleotides are TGTGCCAGCAGCTTAGGGACAGGGACTAGGGATGAGCAGTTCTTC. As protein: CASSLGTGTRDEQFF. Based on the CDR3 plus reference TRBV11-2 and TRBJ2-1, the full variable domain is EAGVAQSPRYKIIEKRQSVAFWCNPISGHATLYWYQQILGQGPKLLIQFQNNGVVDDSQLPKDRFSAERLKGVDSTLKIQPAKLEDSAVYLCASSLGTGTRDEQFFGPGTRLTVL.

This clonotype has only a few counts. The chain recombines TRBV2 with TRBJ1-5, with unresolved D. V dropped 3 bases and J dropped 7 bases, with 13 bases sitting between them. The CDR3 has 14 residues. CDR1 and CDR2 (germline): SNHLY, FYNNEI. The CDR3 bases are TGTGCCAGCAGTGAGGACGGGTCAGCCCAGCCCCAGCATTTT. Translated, it gives CASSEDGSAQPQHF.

This clonotype has only a few counts. The gene calls are TRBV12-3 or TRBV12-4 and TRBJ1-1; 10 positions match TRBD1. The length of the CDR3 is 13 residues. V lost 7 bases, J lost 4 bases, and 3 bases stayed unmatched. In DNA form, the CDR3 reads TGTGCCAGCACCTGGACAGGGGGCACTGAAGCTTTCTTT. This translates into CASTWTGGTEAFF.

This chain connects TRBV7-9 to TRBJ2-6; D remains unclear. Trimming removed 3 bases from V and 0 bases from J, with 6 bases in between. This CDR3 spans 15 amino acids. From germline, CDR1 is SEHNR and CDR2 FQNEAQ (reference sequence). This chain's CDR3 is CASSFSISGANVLTF. Written as DNA, the CDR3 is TGTGCCAGCAGCTTCTCGATCTCTGGGGCCAACGTCCTGACTTTC.

Turning to this clonotype: This may stem from a read error, because a much larger clone lies one nucleotide away. The gene calls are TRBV7-2 and TRBJ2-7; 7 nucleotides line up with TRBD2. The CDR3 has 15 amino acids. The germline gives CDR1 SGHTA, CDR2 FQGNSA. The CDR3 bases are TGTGCCAGCAGCCGAAGCGGGGCCAGCTCCTACAAGCAGTACTTC. Translated, it gives CASSRSGASSYKQYF.

This clonotype was counted only a few times. The rearrangement uses TRBV7-2 and TRBJ2-5; D is undetermined. The CDR3 covers 17 residues. Trimming removed 5 bases from V and 4 bases from J, with 23 bases in between. Germline values: CDR1 SGHTA, CDR2 FQGNSA. This CDR3 is CASSPQLTGSLGETQYF. Here the CDR3 DNA reads TGTGCCAGCAGCCCGCAGCTAACGGGTTCCCTGGGAGAGACCCAGTACTTC.

This chain links TRBV4-3 with TRBJ1-2; a weak D match, TRBD1 (6 bases). The CDR3 is 15 amino acids. Germline CDR1 and CDR2: LGHNA and YSLEER. Between the trimmed V and J ends, which lost 4 bases and 0 bases, there was a span of 12 bases. The CDR3 loop is CASSPGHDSNYGYTF. As DNA, the CDR3 is TGCGCCAGCAGCCCGGGACACGATTCTAACTATGGCTACACCTTC.

This clonotype was seen a few times. The V call is TRBV29-1, the J call TRBJ1-1, with TRBD1 matching 8 bases. CDR1 is SQVTM, CDR2 ANQGSEA, per germline. V lost 8 bases and J lost 7; bases outside the gene matches: 6. The CDR3 runs to 11 residues. As DNA, the CDR3 is TGCAGCAACGGACAGGGCGGTGAAGCTTTCTTT. Residues: CSNGQGGEAFF.

This chain links TRBV5-5 with TRBJ1-2; maybe TRBD1 (6 bases). V was pared by 4 bases and J by 3 bases, with 16 bases between. The CDR3 is made up of 15 amino acids. Germline CDR1 SGHKS, CDR2 YYEKEE (reference sequence). DNA of the CDR3: TGTGCCAGCAGCCCGACAGGACGCTCGGACTATGGCTACACCTTC. It is translated as CASSPTGRSDYGYTF.

V and J are TRBV3-1 and TRBJ2-7; 9 nucleotides agree with TRBD2. The junction had 15 bases not matched to a gene; V was cut back by 8 bases and J by 1 base. CDR3 length: 17 residues. Per germline, CDR1 LGHDT and CDR2 YNNKEL (reference sequence). The CDR3 region is CASSSSLAGRGSYEQYF. CDR3 nucleotides: TGTGCCAGCTCCTCCTCCCTAGCGGGGCGGGGGTCCTACGAGCAGTACTTC.

Turning to this clonotype: This may come from a read error, since a much larger clone is one base off. The V gene is TRBV5-5, the J gene TRBJ2-2; D not certain. V lost 1 base and J 6 bases, leaving 4 bases between the germline ends. CDR1 is SGHKS, CDR2 YYEKEE, per germline (reference sequence). CDR3 length: 12 amino acids. CDR3 in amino acids: CASSLWAGELFF. CDR3 bases: TGTGCCAGCAGCTTGTGGGCCGGGGAGCTGTTTTTT.

This clonotype has only a few counts. The chain couples TRBV6-5 to TRBJ1-4; 7 nucleotides line up with TRBD1. The junction had 6 bases not matched to a gene; V was cut back by 5 bases and J by 6 bases. The length of the CDR3 is 14 residues. Germline CDR1 is MNHEY and CDR2 is SVGAGI. In DNA, the CDR3 is TGTGCCAGCAGTGCTCAGGGGGACGATGAAAAACTGTTTTTT. This encodes CASSAQGDDEKLFF.

V gene TRBV11-2 combines with J gene TRBJ2-1, with a possible D match to TRBD1 (6 bases). Germline CDR1 SGHAT, CDR2 FQNNGV. V gave up 0 bases and J gave up 10 bases, with 13 bases separating them. CDR3 length equals 14 residues. CDR3 loop: CASSLDWGPGEQFF. CDR3 DNA sequence: TGTGCCAGCAGCTTAGACTGGGGGCCCGGGGAGCAGTTCTTC. Complete variable domain (other parts from reference TRBV11-2 and TRBJ2-1): EAGVAQSPRYKIIEKRQSVAFWCNPISGHATLYWYQQILGQGPKLLIQFQNNGVVDDSQLPKDRFSAERLKGVDSTLKIQPAKLEDSAVYLCASSLDWGPGEQFFGPGTRLTVL.

This clonotype was found a few times. The chain couples TRBV7-2 to TRBJ2-3; D ambiguous. Trimming removed 5 bases from V and 6 bases from J, with 12 bases in between. This CDR3 spans 13 amino acids. Germline values: CDR1 SGHTA, CDR2 FQGNSA. The CDR3 sequence: CASSRRVADTQYF. CDR3 DNA sequence: TGTGCCAGCAGCCGGAGAGTTGCGGATACGCAGTATTTT.

The rearrangement uses TRBV13 and TRBJ2-5; 11 bases are shared with TRBD2. Trimming took 7 bases from V and 2 from J; bases not matched to a gene: 9. The CDR3 runs 16 residues. Germline CDR1 PRHDT, CDR2 FYEKMQ (reference sequence). In DNA form, the CDR3 reads TGTGCCAGCACCATCGTCGGGACTAGCGGACAAGAGACCCAGTACTTC. Its translation: CASTIVGTSGQETQYF.

The rearrangement uses TRBV20-1 and TRBJ1-2; D gene ambiguous. The CDR3 covers 11 residues. Deletions cut 4 bases from V and 8 bases from J, with 11 bases between. Germline CDR1 is DFQATT and CDR2 is SNEGSKA (reference sequence). Here the CDR3 DNA reads TGCAGTGCTACCAACCGACGCGGCTACACCTTC. Protein sequence: CSATNRRGYTF.

This sequence joins TRBV6-1 and TRBJ2-1; D may be TRBD2 (5 bases). The germline V gene encodes CDR1 MNHNS and CDR2 SASEGT. This CDR3 is built from 12 residues. Trimming cost V 9 bases and J 5 bases, with 11 bases left between them. CDR3: CASLDLNNEQFF. In DNA form, the CDR3 reads TGTGCCAGTCTGGACTTGAACAATGAGCAGTTCTTC.

This sequence joins TRBV7-2 and TRBJ2-4; 7 nucleotides align to TRBD1. The trim removed 1 base at V and 6 bases at J, leaving 6 bases unmatched. This CDR3 has 15 residues. Looked up from germline, CDR1 is SGHTA and CDR2 is FQGNSA. The CDR3 protein is CASSLEQGDTNIQYF. Here the CDR3 DNA reads TGTGCCAGCAGCTTAGAGCAGGGGGACACAAACATTCAGTACTTC. The variable domain in full, completed from reference TRBV7-2 and TRBJ2-4, reads GAGVSQSPSNKVTEKGKDVELRCDPISGHTALYWYRQSLGQGLEFLIYFQGNSAPDKSGLPSDRFSAERTGGSVSTLTIQRTQQEDSAVYLCASSLEQGDTNIQYFGAGTRLSVL.

Only a few counts were recorded for this clonotype. The rearrangement joins TRBV7-2 to TRBJ2-7; 12 bases fit TRBD2. CDR1 and CDR2 from the germline V gene are SGHTA and FQGNSA. The CDR3 extends over 15 amino acids. J gave up 5 bases and V 5 bases, and 7 bases lay outside the gene matches. CDR3 DNA: TGTGCCAGCAGCCCGACTAGCGGGGGTTTCAACGAGCAGTACTTC. As protein: CASSPTSGGFNEQYF. Together with reference TRBV7-2 and TRBJ2-7, the CDR3 gives the full variable domain: GAGVSQSPSNKVTEKGKDVELRCDPISGHTALYWYRQSLGQGLEFLIYFQGNSAPDKSGLPSDRFSAERTGGSVSTLTIQRTQQEDSAVYLCASSPTSGGFNEQYFGPGTRLTVT.

The chain carries TRBV20-1 and TRBJ2-1; weak D call: TRBD2 (5 bases). Trimming pared 1 base from V and 8 bases from J, leaving 18 bases between. The CDR3 runs to 15 residues. The germline gives CDR1 DFQATT, CDR2 SNEGSKA (reference sequence). CDR3 in DNA: TGCAGTGCTAGAGGGCCGAGCGGACCTTTGCATGAGCAGTTCTTC. This sequence encodes CSARGPSGPLHEQFF.